Below, 32 T cell receptor beta chains from the same sample are listed, as sequenced in a study of monozygotic twins with inflammatory bowel disease. TCRdb reworked the 5' RACE reads into one entry per CDR3 protein, no DNA. Recorded here are under 350,000 distinct CDR3 sequences; the top ten clones represent approximately 5.9%. The sequencing sample was made of blood. Every receptor here comes from a human donor with ulcerative colitis or Crohn's disease, or a healthy co-twin of an affected twin (not recorded which).

This chain uses TRBV3-1 with TRBJ2-4. Germline lookup yields CDR1 LGHDT and CDR2 YNNKEL (reference sequence). The CDR3 runs 15 residues. The CDR3 region is CASSQVALAKNIQYF.

The chain couples TRBV24-1 to TRBJ2-7; the D call from TCRdb, TRBD1, cannot be confirmed without DNA. This CDR3 comprises 16 residues. CDR1 and CDR2 (germline): KGHDR, SFDVKD. CDR3 loop: CATSDSPGTGGYEQYF.

V gene TRBV7-3 combines with J gene TRBJ2-1; the TRBD2 assignment by TCRdb is unverifiable without DNA. Per the germline V gene, CDR1 is SGHTA and CDR2 is FQGTGA. There are 16 residues in the CDR3. The CDR3 reads CASSAVLGGGSNEQFF.

The rearrangement links TRBV7-9 to TRBJ2-7; no DNA is available, so the TRBD1 call from TCRdb remains unchecked. Germline V gene sequence: CDR1 SEHNR, CDR2 FQNEAQ (reference sequence). The CDR3 is 16 amino acids. The CDR3 loop reads CASSLAGGGVGYEQYF.

This rearrangement joins TRBV20-1 to TRBJ2-7; TCRdb lists TRBD1, though no DNA is available to test this call. Germline V gives CDR1 DFQATT, CDR2 SNEGSKA (reference sequence). The CDR3 sequence is 16 residues long. The CDR3 is CSARNLRTGGSHEQYF.

This chain links TRBV28 with TRBJ2-3; without DNA, the TCRdb call of TRBD2 cannot be checked. CDR1 is MDHEN, CDR2 SYDVKM, per germline. The CDR3 consists of 16 residues. CDR3 region: CASSLPGTSLTDTQYF.

The genes are TRBV14 and TRBJ1-1. CDR1 and CDR2 (germline): SGHDN, FVKESK. The CDR3 runs to 14 residues. This chain's CDR3 is CASESEFPNTEAFF.

The V gene is TRBV6-2 or TRBV6-3, the J gene TRBJ2-7; TCRdb's D call of TRBD2 is untestable without DNA. Germline CDR1 is MNHEY and CDR2 is SVGEGT. The CDR3 is 12 residues long. The CDR3 reads CASTLSGYEQYF.

The rearrangement joins TRBV29-1 to TRBJ2-2. Germline V CDR1 and CDR2: SQVTM, ANQGSEA. This CDR3 spans 13 amino acids. The CDR3 reads CSVGRSGTGELFF.

The chain employs TRBV27 and TRBJ1-6. Germline V gene sequence: CDR1 MNHEY, CDR2 SMNVEV (reference sequence). The CDR3 has 16 residues. CDR3 in amino acids: CASTRVGNSYNSPLHF.

The genes are TRBV20-1 and TRBJ2-4. CDR3 length equals 16 residues. Germline assignment: CDR1 DFQATT and CDR2 SNEGSKA (reference sequence). The CDR3 protein is CSARSLADLAKNIQYF.

V is TRBV3-1 and J is TRBJ1-2. In germline, CDR1 is LGHDT, CDR2 YNNKEL (reference sequence). There are 14 residues in the CDR3. The CDR3 spells CASSQVEGNYGYTF. The full variable domain, its missing parts supplied by reference TRBV3-1 and TRBJ1-2, is DTAVSQTPKYLVTQMGNDKSIKCEQNLGHDTMYWYKQDSKKFLKIMFSYNNKELIINETVPNRFSPKSPDKAHLNLHINSLELGDSAVYFCASSQVEGNYGYTFGSGTRLTVV.

This chain connects TRBV12-3 or TRBV12-4 to TRBJ2-1; TCRdb reports TRBD2, a call that lacks DNA to check it against. The CDR3 is 14 residues long. This chain's CDR3 is CASSLQTRSNEQFF.

The rearrangement joins TRBV7-2 to TRBJ2-3; the TCRdb call, TRBD2, lacks DNA for checking. This CDR3 is 17 amino acids long. The germline V gene encodes CDR1 SGHTA and CDR2 FQGNSA. Here the CDR3 reads CASSLLGLAGRTDTQYF.

The CDR3 here is CASSFSSTETQYF. This chain connects TRBV7-2 to TRBJ2-5; TCRdb gives TRBD2 as the D gene, but with no DNA this cannot be confirmed. CDR3 length equals 13 residues. CDR1 and CDR2 (germline): SGHTA, FQGNSA. Supplemented by reference TRBV7-2 and TRBJ2-5, the full variable domain reads GAGVSQSPSNKVTEKGKDVELRCDPISGHTALYWYRQSLGQGLEFLIYFQGNSAPDKSGLPSDRFSAERTGGSVSTLTIQRTQQEDSAVYLCASSFSSTETQYFGPGTRLLVL.

The chain combines TRBV18 with TRBJ2-7; TCRdb designates TRBD1, a call that cannot be tested without DNA. The CDR3 runs to 16 residues. The germline CDR1 and CDR2 sequences are KGHSH and LQKENI. The CDR3 protein is CASSPLGQTISYEQYF.

V gene TRBV7-2 combines with J gene TRBJ2-3; TCRdb's D call, TRBD1, is unchecked because there is no DNA. This CDR3 has 15 amino acids. In germline, CDR1 is SGHTA, CDR2 FQGNSA. The CDR3: CASSLVGRGTDTQYF.

V usage is TRBV6-6 and J usage is TRBJ2-7; with no DNA, the TCRdb D assignment of TRBD1 cannot be verified. Germline CDR1 and CDR2: MNHNY and SVGAGI (reference sequence). CDR3 length: 14 amino acids. The CDR3 spells CASSNRDMSYEQYF.

The chain combines TRBV7-6 with TRBJ2-7; TCRdb names TRBD1, which stays unverified in the absence of DNA. The CDR3 spans 14 residues. Germline V gene sequence: CDR1 SGHVS, CDR2 FNYEAQ. The CDR3 protein is CASSRGDIPVEQYF. The full variable domain, with the rest looked up from reference TRBV7-6 and TRBJ2-7, is GAGVSQSPRYKVTKRGQDVALRCDPISGHVSLYWYRQALGQGPEFLTYFNYEAQQDKSGLPNDRFSAERPEGSISTLTIQRTEQRDSAMYRCASSRGDIPVEQYFGPGTRLTVT.

The chain uses TRBV12-3 or TRBV12-4 and TRBJ1-1. This CDR3 has 16 amino acids. CDR3 protein: CATSLGGQRMNTEAFF.

V usage is TRBV6-1 and J usage is TRBJ1-5; the D gene TCRdb calls, TRBD1, cannot be checked with no DNA. Germline CDR1 reads MNHNS; CDR2 reads SASEGT. The CDR3 has 15 residues. CDR3 sequence reads: CASSSTGGKNQPQHF.

The chain employs TRBV19 and TRBJ2-7. Germline-derived CDR1 and CDR2 are LNHDA and SQIVND (reference sequence). CDR3 length: 14 amino acids. CDR3: CASSSRQAYYEQYF.

The rearrangement links TRBV20-1 to TRBJ2-7. Germline CDR1 and CDR2: DFQATT and SNEGSKA (reference sequence). CDR3 size: 12 residues. The CDR3 reads CSATDGSYEQYF.

The chain combines TRBV27 with TRBJ1-2. Germline CDR1 reads MNHEY; CDR2 reads SMNVEV (reference sequence). There are 13 residues in the CDR3. The CDR3: CASSAKYNYGYTF.

CDR3: CASSLAGVVETQYF. V gene TRBV7-2 combines with J gene TRBJ2-5. The CDR3 covers 14 residues. Germline CDR1 SGHTA, CDR2 FQGNSA.

The chain carries TRBV4-3 and TRBJ1-6; TCRdb names TRBD1, which stays unverified in the absence of DNA. This CDR3 comprises 17 residues. Per germline, CDR1 LGHNA and CDR2 YSLEER. CDR3 protein: CASSQISGATGSSPLHF.

The rearrangement uses TRBV20-1 and TRBJ2-1; the TCRdb D gene call, TRBD2, has no DNA to confirm it. CDR3 length: 16 residues. Germline values: CDR1 DFQATT, CDR2 SNEGSKA (reference sequence). The chain's CDR3 is CSARPLAGGADNEQFF.

V gene TRBV7-9 combines with J gene TRBJ1-1. The CDR3 covers 13 residues. Germline CDR1 is SEHNR and CDR2 is FQNEAQ (reference sequence). The CDR3 spells CASRASGGTEAFF.

V is TRBV24-1 and J is TRBJ2-1; TCRdb gives TRBD1 as the D gene, but with no DNA this cannot be confirmed. Germline V gene lookup returns CDR1 KGHDR and CDR2 SFDVKD. This CDR3 has 14 residues. This CDR3 reads CATRDRGSYNEQFF.

The chain recombines TRBV7-7 with TRBJ2-7; no DNA is available, so the TRBD2 call from TCRdb remains unchecked. Germline V gives CDR1 SSHAT, CDR2 FNYEAQ (reference sequence). The CDR3 extends over 16 amino acids. The CDR3 is CASSLISGPRSYEQYF. Together with reference TRBV7-7 and TRBJ2-7, the CDR3 gives the full variable domain: GAGVSQSPRYKVTKRGQDVTLRCDPISSHATLYWYQQALGQGPEFLTYFNYEAQPDKSGLPSDRFSAERPEGSISTLTIQRTEQRDSAMYRCASSLISGPRSYEQYFGPGTRLTVT.

This sequence joins TRBV5-5 and TRBJ1-1. This CDR3 is built from 16 residues. Germline-derived CDR1 and CDR2 are SGHKS and YYEKEE (reference sequence). CDR3: CASEEGWSFTNTEAFF.

The chain combines TRBV28 with TRBJ2-2; the TRBD2 assignment by TCRdb is unverifiable without DNA. The CDR3 covers 18 residues. Germline lookup yields CDR1 MDHEN and CDR2 SYDVKM. The CDR3 loop reads CASSLGPSSGRYTGELFF.